Below, 25 T cell receptor beta chains from the same sample are listed, as sequenced in a study of ipilimumab plus nivolumab after autologous stem cell transplantation (dated by TCRdb to the early 2020s). Libraries were made using the immunoSEQ multiplex PCR assay. Not all clones reach the TCRdb copy of this immuneACCESS table, which keeps in-frame sequences only. Checked studies attribute under half of the gap to unresolved V genes and leave the rest unexplained. This sample is represented by approximately 20,000 clones; just over 75% of them were singletons. The leading ten clones occupy roughly 20% of the sample. Sequences were derived from PBMCs, sampled in a trial of ipilimumab plus nivolumab as post-transplant consolidation. The origin of the receptors is a male donor with diffuse large B-cell lymphoma.

This clone was recorded once. The chain uses TRBV10-3 and TRBJ1-1; D call uncertain. Looked up from germline, CDR1 is ENHRY and CDR2 is SYGVKD. Trimming shortened V by 0 bases and J by 1 base, and 3 bases separated the two germline ends. The CDR3 spans 13 residues. The CDR3, as DNA: TGTGCCATCAGTGAGTCTACGAACACTGAAGCTTTCTTT. It codes for CAISESTNTEAFF.

The chain joins TRBV7-8 to TRBJ1-4, with TRBD1 identical over 7 bases. Per germline, CDR1 SGHVS and CDR2 FQNEAQ. The CDR3 sequence is 15 residues long. Trimming took 5 bases from V and 6 from J; bases not matched to a gene: 9. Written as DNA, the CDR3 is TGTGCCAGCAGCCCCAGGGACAGCTTCGATGAAAAACTGTTTTTT. Protein sequence: CASSPRDSFDEKLFF.

The chain employs TRBV5-1 and TRBJ2-5; TRBD2 agrees at 8 bases. J gave up 3 bases and V 6 bases, and 10 bases lay outside the gene matches. The CDR3 is made up of 15 amino acids. CDR1 is SGHRS, CDR2 YFSETQ, per germline. CDR3 residues: CASIPSGRAEETQYF. The CDR3 region has the DNA TGCGCCAGCATCCCCTCCGGGAGGGCGGAAGAGACCCAGTACTTC.

The chain recombines TRBV28 with TRBJ1-3; no reliable D call. The CDR3 runs 14 residues. Deletions cut 3 bases from V and 4 bases from J, with 10 bases between. CDR1 and CDR2 from the germline V gene are MDHEN and SYDVKM. CDR3 sequence: CASSFRGKGNTIYF. The CDR3 region has the DNA TGTGCCAGCAGTTTCCGAGGGAAAGGAAACACCATATATTTT.

The chain couples TRBV15 to TRBJ2-5; 9 nucleotides match TRBD2. CDR1 is LNHNV, CDR2 YYDKDF, per germline (reference sequence). The CDR3 sequence is 18 residues long. V trimming: 0 bases; J trimming: 4 bases; junction bases outside the gene matches: 12. In nucleotides, the CDR3 is TGTGCCACCAGCAGAGATAGTTACGGGCGGGGGGGCTCAGAGACCCAGTACTTC. It codes for CATSRDSYGRGGSETQYF.

The rearrangement uses TRBV18 and TRBJ1-5; TRBD1 might be the D (5 bases). V was shortened by 3 bases and J by 3 bases, with 12 bases between the two germline ends. There are 15 residues in the CDR3. Per germline, CDR1 KGHSH and CDR2 LQKENI. The CDR3 region has the DNA TGTGCCAGCTCACCGGGGCAGGCGACCAATCAGCCCCAGCATTTT. It is translated as CASSPGQATNQPQHF.

The chain combines TRBV19 with TRBJ1-5, with D tentatively TRBD1 (5 bases). Trimming took 4 bases from V and 4 from J, leaving 11 bases between them. This CDR3 is built from 14 residues. Germline CDR1 and CDR2: LNHDA and SQIVND (reference sequence). The CDR3 sequence is CASSTGRHNQPQHF. Here the CDR3 DNA reads TGTGCCAGTAGTACGGGACGGCATAATCAGCCCCAGCATTTT. Based on the CDR3 plus reference TRBV19 and TRBJ1-5, the full variable domain is DGGITQSPKYLFRKEGQNVTLSCEQNLNHDAMYWYRQDPGQGLRLIYYSQIVNDFQKGDIAEGYSVSREKKESFPLTVTSAQKNPTAFYLCASSTGRHNQPQHFGDGTRLSIL.

The chain has TRBV11-2 and TRBJ2-5, with D uncertain. Trimming cost V 3 bases and J 1 base, with 0 bases left between them. Germline V gene sequence: CDR1 SGHAT, CDR2 FQNNGV. This CDR3 contains 11 residues. CDR3 nucleotide sequence: TGTGCCAGCAGCTTCCAAGAGACCCAGTACTTC. Translating gives CASSFQETQYF.

The rearrangement uses TRBV19 and TRBJ1-2, with 8 nucleotides matching TRBD1. The germline V gene encodes CDR1 LNHDA and CDR2 SQIVND (reference sequence). The ends lost 4 bases at V and 6 bases at J; junction bases unmatched: 13. The CDR3 sequence is 16 residues long. The CDR3 protein is CASSRQSGTGSNGYTF. The CDR3 nucleotides read TGTGCCAGTAGTAGACAGAGCGGGACAGGTTCGAATGGCTACACCTTC.

The chain couples TRBV10-2 to TRBJ2-4; 9 positions match TRBD2. The germline V gene encodes CDR1 WSHSY and CDR2 SAAADI. The ends lost 4 bases at V and 4 bases at J; junction bases unmatched: 14. The CDR3 contains 18 residues. The CDR3 sequence: CASSGAWEEAGGKNIQYF. The CDR3 DNA is TGCGCCAGCAGTGGGGCCTGGGAAGAGGCGGGGGGGAAAAACATTCAGTACTTC.

The chain carries TRBV7-2 and TRBJ2-7, with TRBD1 identical over 8 bases. J gave up 0 bases and V 3 bases, and 4 bases lay outside the gene matches. The CDR3 length is 15 residues. Germline V gene sequence: CDR1 SGHTA, CDR2 FQGNSA. The CDR3 spells CASSFWDRISYEQYF. The CDR3 DNA follows: TGTGCCAGCAGCTTCTGGGACAGGATCTCCTACGAGCAGTACTTC.

This clone has only one observation. This may be a read error, as it is one base from a much larger clone. The chain has TRBV6-5 and TRBJ2-7; D unresolved. Trimming stripped 0 bases from V and 3 bases from J, with 6 bases between. This CDR3 is built from 13 residues. CDR1 and CDR2 (germline): MNHEY, SVGAGI. The CDR3 region has the DNA TGTGCCAGCAGTTACTCGGGGATCTACGAGCAGTACTTC. As protein: CASSYSGIYEQYF.

The V call is TRBV5-1, the J call TRBJ2-3; D unresolved. Germline assignment: CDR1 SGHRS and CDR2 YFSETQ. With 0 bases removed from V and 2 bases from J, the gap between germline ends came to 7 bases. The CDR3 is made up of 14 amino acids. CDR3 amino acids: CASSLGQYTDTQYF. DNA of the CDR3: TGCGCCAGCAGCTTGGGGCAGTACACAGATACGCAGTATTTT.

The chain couples TRBV7-2 to TRBJ2-7; D perhaps matches TRBD1 (5 bases). V dropped 0 bases and J dropped 2 bases, with 17 bases sitting between them. The CDR3 totals 17 residues. Looked up from germline, CDR1 is SGHTA and CDR2 is FQGNSA. The CDR3, as DNA: TGTGCCAGCAGCTTAGCGCGCGGCTGGGGCACCACCTACGAGCAGTACTTC. It codes for CASSLARGWGTTYEQYF. The complete variable domain, with remaining parts taken from reference TRBV7-2 and TRBJ2-7, reads GAGVSQSPSNKVTEKGKDVELRCDPISGHTALYWYRQSLGQGLEFLIYFQGNSAPDKSGLPSDRFSAERTGGSVSTLTIQRTQQEDSAVYLCASSLARGWGTTYEQYFGPGTRLTVT.

This chain joins TRBV7-2 and TRBJ2-7; 10 bases map to TRBD1. This CDR3 is 17 amino acids long. In germline, CDR1 is SGHTA, CDR2 FQGNSA. Trimming took 4 bases from V and 7 from J; bases not matched to a gene: 16. CDR3 DNA sequence: TGTGCCAGCAGCTCCTCCTGGGACAGGGGTGACGCGACAGAGCAGTACTTC. Translating it yields CASSSSWDRGDATEQYF.

V and J are TRBV9 and TRBJ2-7; TRBD1 agrees at 11 bases. In germline, CDR1 is SGDLS, CDR2 YYNGEE. There are 15 residues in the CDR3. J gave up 2 bases and V 4 bases, and 5 bases lay outside the gene matches. The CDR3 coding sequence is TGTGCCAGCAGCCTGGGACAGGGGGGCGCCTACGAGCAGTACTTC. It yields the protein CASSLGQGGAYEQYF.

This chain links TRBV27 with TRBJ1-3; D unresolved. Trimming pared 6 bases from V and 2 bases from J, leaving 8 bases between. The CDR3 has 13 amino acids. The germline V gene has CDR1 MNHEY and CDR2 SMNVEV (reference sequence). The CDR3 protein is CASSLLPGNTIYF. CDR3 DNA: TGTGCCAGCAGCCTCCTTCCTGGAAACACCATATATTTT.

The rearrangement links TRBV4-2 to TRBJ1-4; 8 positions agree with TRBD1. J was trimmed by 6 bases and V by 2 bases; bases with no gene match: 5. From germline, CDR1 is LGHNA and CDR2 YNFKEQ. The CDR3 runs 15 residues. In nucleotides, the CDR3 is TGTGCCAGCAGCCAAAAGGACAGGGAGTATGAAAAACTGTTTTTT. Protein sequence: CASSQKDREYEKLFF.

The CDR3, as DNA: TGTGCCAGCAGCTTGAGCGGGGCCGTCACAGATACGCAGTATTTT. It translates to CASSLSGAVTDTQYF. The chain combines TRBV9 with TRBJ2-3; 7 nucleotides agree with TRBD2. There are 15 residues in the CDR3. CDR1 SGDLS and CDR2 YYNGEE come from the germline V gene. With V trimmed by 4 bases and J by 2 bases, 7 bases remained unmatched. The full variable domain, in which reference TRBV9 and TRBJ2-3 provide the parts outside the CDR3, is DSGVTQTPKHLITATGQRVTLRCSPRSGDLSVYWYQQSLDQGLQFLIQYYNGEERAKGNILERFSAQQFPDLHSELNLSSLELGDSALYFCASSLSGAVTDTQYFGPGTRLTVL.

V usage is TRBV28 and J usage is TRBJ2-1; a weak D match, TRBD1 (5 bases). Trimming left V 6 bases short and J 2 bases short, with 5 bases between. This CDR3 is built from 12 residues. Germline CDR1 is MDHEN and CDR2 is SYDVKM. Here the CDR3 reads CASRGPYNEQFF. The CDR3 DNA reads TGTGCCAGCAGGGGGCCCTACAATGAGCAGTTCTTC.

The CDR3 DNA sequence: TGTGCCAGCAGCGCGGGGGGGCTGACTAACTATGGCTACACCTTC. This encodes CASSAGGLTNYGYTF. The chain joins TRBV6-5 to TRBJ1-2; TRBD1 might be the D (6 bases). The CDR3 covers 15 residues. Germline loops: CDR1 MNHEY, CDR2 SVGAGI. V was shortened by 6 bases and J by 0 bases, with 14 bases between the two germline ends.

The V gene is TRBV5-1, the J gene TRBJ1-5, with TRBD1 identical over 8 bases. The germline gives CDR1 SGHRS, CDR2 YFSETQ. Trimming at V came to 2 bases and at J to 8 bases, leaving 6 bases not matched to a gene. The CDR3 has 14 amino acids. The CDR3 protein is CASSLQGGQEPQHF. CDR3 sequence (DNA): TGCGCCAGCAGCTTACAGGGGGGCCAAGAGCCCCAGCATTTT.

J is TRBJ1-1 and V is TRBV28; 8 bases map to TRBD1. The CDR3 length is 13 residues. V was clipped by 5 bases and J by 6 bases; unmatched bases: 5. The germline V gene encodes CDR1 MDHEN and CDR2 SYDVKM. The DNA of the CDR3 is TGTGCCAGCAGTCCCGGACAGGGACCTGAAGCTTTCTTT. It specifies CASSPGQGPEAFF. Variable domain in full (rest from reference TRBV28 and TRBJ1-1): DVKVTQSSRYLVKRTGEKVFLECVQDMDHENMFWYRQDPGLGLRLIYFSYDVKMKEKGDIPEGYSVSREKKERFSLILESASTNQTSMYLCASSPGQGPEAFFGQGTRLTVV.

The chain recombines TRBV30 with TRBJ2-3; possible D gene TRBD2, 6 bases. This CDR3 spans 18 amino acids. V lost 3 bases, J lost 1 base, and 23 bases lay in between. Germline loops: CDR1 GTSNPN, CDR2 SVGIG (reference sequence). The CDR3 DNA is TGTGCCTGGAGAGGAGGGGCGGGGCTGCTACCGCGCACAGATACGCAGTATTTT. This translates into CAWRGGAGLLPRTDTQYF.

In this sample, this clone turned up once. The chain combines TRBV4-1 with TRBJ2-5; D call uncertain. This CDR3 has 13 residues. Germline values: CDR1 MGHRA, CDR2 YSYEKL. Trimming shortened V by 0 bases and J by 5 bases, and 7 bases separated the two germline ends. CDR3 protein: CASSQDRWETQYF. CDR3 DNA sequence: TGCGCCAGCAGCCAAGATCGGTGGGAGACCCAGTACTTC.